This TCR beta chain was recovered during a study of blood T cells in healthy people across ages. A second PCR of roughly 7 to 11 cycles used a sample-barcoded 5' primer and a J-beta primer mix. The template-switch adaptor, which had 12 random nucleotides, put a tag on each cDNA molecule. Via MiXCR, TCRdb re-called the 5' RACE reads, giving one row per CDR3 protein. Here the sample spans about 840,000 distinct CDR3 sequences, almost 30% being singletons. CDR3 length: 17 residues. Germline CDR1 is MDHEN and CDR2 is SYDVKM. These same records also appear under a second study, on T cells of mothers and their children. Per that study: The donors comprised more than five children and their three healthy Caucasian mothers.

The sequenced material came from blood. V usage is TRBV28 and J usage is TRBJ2-1; 8 bases line up with TRBD1. The end of the DNA aligns better with TRBJ2-7, so the J call may be wrong. This clonotype was obtained from a woman aged 40 to 49 in good health. The CDR3 loop is CASSFTTGGWSYNEQYF. CDR3 nucleotides: TGTGCCAGCAGTTTCACCACAGGGGGATGGTCCTACAATGAGCAGTACTTC.